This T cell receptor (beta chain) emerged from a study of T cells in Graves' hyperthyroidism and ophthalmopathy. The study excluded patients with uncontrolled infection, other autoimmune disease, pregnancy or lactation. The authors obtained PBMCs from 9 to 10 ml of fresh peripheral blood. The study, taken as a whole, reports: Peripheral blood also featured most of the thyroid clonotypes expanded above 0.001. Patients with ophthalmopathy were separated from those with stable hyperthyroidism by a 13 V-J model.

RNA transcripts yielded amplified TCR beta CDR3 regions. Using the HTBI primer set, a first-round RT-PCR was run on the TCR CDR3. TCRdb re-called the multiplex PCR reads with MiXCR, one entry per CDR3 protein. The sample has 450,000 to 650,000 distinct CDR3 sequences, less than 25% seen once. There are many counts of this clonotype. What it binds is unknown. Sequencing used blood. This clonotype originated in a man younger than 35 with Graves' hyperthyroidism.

The CDR3 loop is CATSDPTGQETQYF. CDR3 nucleotide sequence: TGTGCCACCAGTGACCCCACAGGACAAGAGACCCAGTACTTC. V usage is TRBV24-1 and J usage is TRBJ2-5, with a tentative D call TRBD1 (5 bases). Deletions cut 4 bases from V and 2 bases from J, with 10 bases between. The CDR3 is made up of 14 amino acids. Germline CDR1 and CDR2: KGHDR and SFDVKD.